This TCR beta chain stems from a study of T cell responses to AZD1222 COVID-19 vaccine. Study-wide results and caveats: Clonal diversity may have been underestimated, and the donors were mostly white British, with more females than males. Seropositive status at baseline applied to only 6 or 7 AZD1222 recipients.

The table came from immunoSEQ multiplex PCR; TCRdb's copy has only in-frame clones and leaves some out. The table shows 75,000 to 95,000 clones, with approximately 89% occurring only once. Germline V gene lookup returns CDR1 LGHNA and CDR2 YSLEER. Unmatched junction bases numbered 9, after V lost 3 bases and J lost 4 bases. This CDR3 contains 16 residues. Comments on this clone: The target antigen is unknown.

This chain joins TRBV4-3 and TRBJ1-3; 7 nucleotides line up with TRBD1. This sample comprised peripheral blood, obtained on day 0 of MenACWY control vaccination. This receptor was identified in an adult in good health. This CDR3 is CASSQVQGTYGNTIYF. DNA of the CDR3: TGCGCCAGCAGCCAGGTACAGGGGACGTACGGAAACACCATATATTTT.